Described below is a single TCR beta chain sequence and its context. Other DNA sequences from this sample encode an identical CDR3 as well. This entry belongs to a study of PD-L1 blockade in urothelial cancer. Assay used: immunoSEQ multiplex PCR; TCRdb lists only in-frame clones, some missing. The sample has about 110,000 clones, about 91% seen once. Losses at the gene ends were 2 bases for V and 8 bases for J; bases not matched to a gene: 2. This CDR3 region has 12 residues. Germline CDR1 reads SGHRS; CDR2 reads YFSETQ. Regarding time point: peripheral blood 6 weeks after treatment start. This clonotype originated in a man aged 60 to 69 with urothelial cancer. The source material was PBMCs, sampled around atezolizumab (anti-PD-L1) treatment. The chain links TRBV5-1 to TRBJ1-2; 8 bases are a match to TRBD1. The CDR3 sequence: CASSFSGGGYTF. CDR3 coding DNA: TGCGCCAGCAGCTTCTCAGGGGGCGGCTACACCTTC.